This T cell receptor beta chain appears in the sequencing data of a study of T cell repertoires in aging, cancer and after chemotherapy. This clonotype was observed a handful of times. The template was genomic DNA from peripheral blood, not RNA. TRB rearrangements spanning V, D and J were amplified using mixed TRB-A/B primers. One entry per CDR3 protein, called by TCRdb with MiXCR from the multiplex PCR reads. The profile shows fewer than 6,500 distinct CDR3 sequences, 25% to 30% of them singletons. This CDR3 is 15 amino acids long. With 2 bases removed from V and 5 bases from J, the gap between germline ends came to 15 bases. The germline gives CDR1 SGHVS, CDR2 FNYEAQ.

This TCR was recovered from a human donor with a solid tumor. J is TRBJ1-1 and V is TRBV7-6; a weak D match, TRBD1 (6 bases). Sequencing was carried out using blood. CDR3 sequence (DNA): TGTGCCAGCAGCTTATCGGGACACCCGGAGACTGAAGCTTTCTTT. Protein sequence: CASSLSGHPETEAFF.